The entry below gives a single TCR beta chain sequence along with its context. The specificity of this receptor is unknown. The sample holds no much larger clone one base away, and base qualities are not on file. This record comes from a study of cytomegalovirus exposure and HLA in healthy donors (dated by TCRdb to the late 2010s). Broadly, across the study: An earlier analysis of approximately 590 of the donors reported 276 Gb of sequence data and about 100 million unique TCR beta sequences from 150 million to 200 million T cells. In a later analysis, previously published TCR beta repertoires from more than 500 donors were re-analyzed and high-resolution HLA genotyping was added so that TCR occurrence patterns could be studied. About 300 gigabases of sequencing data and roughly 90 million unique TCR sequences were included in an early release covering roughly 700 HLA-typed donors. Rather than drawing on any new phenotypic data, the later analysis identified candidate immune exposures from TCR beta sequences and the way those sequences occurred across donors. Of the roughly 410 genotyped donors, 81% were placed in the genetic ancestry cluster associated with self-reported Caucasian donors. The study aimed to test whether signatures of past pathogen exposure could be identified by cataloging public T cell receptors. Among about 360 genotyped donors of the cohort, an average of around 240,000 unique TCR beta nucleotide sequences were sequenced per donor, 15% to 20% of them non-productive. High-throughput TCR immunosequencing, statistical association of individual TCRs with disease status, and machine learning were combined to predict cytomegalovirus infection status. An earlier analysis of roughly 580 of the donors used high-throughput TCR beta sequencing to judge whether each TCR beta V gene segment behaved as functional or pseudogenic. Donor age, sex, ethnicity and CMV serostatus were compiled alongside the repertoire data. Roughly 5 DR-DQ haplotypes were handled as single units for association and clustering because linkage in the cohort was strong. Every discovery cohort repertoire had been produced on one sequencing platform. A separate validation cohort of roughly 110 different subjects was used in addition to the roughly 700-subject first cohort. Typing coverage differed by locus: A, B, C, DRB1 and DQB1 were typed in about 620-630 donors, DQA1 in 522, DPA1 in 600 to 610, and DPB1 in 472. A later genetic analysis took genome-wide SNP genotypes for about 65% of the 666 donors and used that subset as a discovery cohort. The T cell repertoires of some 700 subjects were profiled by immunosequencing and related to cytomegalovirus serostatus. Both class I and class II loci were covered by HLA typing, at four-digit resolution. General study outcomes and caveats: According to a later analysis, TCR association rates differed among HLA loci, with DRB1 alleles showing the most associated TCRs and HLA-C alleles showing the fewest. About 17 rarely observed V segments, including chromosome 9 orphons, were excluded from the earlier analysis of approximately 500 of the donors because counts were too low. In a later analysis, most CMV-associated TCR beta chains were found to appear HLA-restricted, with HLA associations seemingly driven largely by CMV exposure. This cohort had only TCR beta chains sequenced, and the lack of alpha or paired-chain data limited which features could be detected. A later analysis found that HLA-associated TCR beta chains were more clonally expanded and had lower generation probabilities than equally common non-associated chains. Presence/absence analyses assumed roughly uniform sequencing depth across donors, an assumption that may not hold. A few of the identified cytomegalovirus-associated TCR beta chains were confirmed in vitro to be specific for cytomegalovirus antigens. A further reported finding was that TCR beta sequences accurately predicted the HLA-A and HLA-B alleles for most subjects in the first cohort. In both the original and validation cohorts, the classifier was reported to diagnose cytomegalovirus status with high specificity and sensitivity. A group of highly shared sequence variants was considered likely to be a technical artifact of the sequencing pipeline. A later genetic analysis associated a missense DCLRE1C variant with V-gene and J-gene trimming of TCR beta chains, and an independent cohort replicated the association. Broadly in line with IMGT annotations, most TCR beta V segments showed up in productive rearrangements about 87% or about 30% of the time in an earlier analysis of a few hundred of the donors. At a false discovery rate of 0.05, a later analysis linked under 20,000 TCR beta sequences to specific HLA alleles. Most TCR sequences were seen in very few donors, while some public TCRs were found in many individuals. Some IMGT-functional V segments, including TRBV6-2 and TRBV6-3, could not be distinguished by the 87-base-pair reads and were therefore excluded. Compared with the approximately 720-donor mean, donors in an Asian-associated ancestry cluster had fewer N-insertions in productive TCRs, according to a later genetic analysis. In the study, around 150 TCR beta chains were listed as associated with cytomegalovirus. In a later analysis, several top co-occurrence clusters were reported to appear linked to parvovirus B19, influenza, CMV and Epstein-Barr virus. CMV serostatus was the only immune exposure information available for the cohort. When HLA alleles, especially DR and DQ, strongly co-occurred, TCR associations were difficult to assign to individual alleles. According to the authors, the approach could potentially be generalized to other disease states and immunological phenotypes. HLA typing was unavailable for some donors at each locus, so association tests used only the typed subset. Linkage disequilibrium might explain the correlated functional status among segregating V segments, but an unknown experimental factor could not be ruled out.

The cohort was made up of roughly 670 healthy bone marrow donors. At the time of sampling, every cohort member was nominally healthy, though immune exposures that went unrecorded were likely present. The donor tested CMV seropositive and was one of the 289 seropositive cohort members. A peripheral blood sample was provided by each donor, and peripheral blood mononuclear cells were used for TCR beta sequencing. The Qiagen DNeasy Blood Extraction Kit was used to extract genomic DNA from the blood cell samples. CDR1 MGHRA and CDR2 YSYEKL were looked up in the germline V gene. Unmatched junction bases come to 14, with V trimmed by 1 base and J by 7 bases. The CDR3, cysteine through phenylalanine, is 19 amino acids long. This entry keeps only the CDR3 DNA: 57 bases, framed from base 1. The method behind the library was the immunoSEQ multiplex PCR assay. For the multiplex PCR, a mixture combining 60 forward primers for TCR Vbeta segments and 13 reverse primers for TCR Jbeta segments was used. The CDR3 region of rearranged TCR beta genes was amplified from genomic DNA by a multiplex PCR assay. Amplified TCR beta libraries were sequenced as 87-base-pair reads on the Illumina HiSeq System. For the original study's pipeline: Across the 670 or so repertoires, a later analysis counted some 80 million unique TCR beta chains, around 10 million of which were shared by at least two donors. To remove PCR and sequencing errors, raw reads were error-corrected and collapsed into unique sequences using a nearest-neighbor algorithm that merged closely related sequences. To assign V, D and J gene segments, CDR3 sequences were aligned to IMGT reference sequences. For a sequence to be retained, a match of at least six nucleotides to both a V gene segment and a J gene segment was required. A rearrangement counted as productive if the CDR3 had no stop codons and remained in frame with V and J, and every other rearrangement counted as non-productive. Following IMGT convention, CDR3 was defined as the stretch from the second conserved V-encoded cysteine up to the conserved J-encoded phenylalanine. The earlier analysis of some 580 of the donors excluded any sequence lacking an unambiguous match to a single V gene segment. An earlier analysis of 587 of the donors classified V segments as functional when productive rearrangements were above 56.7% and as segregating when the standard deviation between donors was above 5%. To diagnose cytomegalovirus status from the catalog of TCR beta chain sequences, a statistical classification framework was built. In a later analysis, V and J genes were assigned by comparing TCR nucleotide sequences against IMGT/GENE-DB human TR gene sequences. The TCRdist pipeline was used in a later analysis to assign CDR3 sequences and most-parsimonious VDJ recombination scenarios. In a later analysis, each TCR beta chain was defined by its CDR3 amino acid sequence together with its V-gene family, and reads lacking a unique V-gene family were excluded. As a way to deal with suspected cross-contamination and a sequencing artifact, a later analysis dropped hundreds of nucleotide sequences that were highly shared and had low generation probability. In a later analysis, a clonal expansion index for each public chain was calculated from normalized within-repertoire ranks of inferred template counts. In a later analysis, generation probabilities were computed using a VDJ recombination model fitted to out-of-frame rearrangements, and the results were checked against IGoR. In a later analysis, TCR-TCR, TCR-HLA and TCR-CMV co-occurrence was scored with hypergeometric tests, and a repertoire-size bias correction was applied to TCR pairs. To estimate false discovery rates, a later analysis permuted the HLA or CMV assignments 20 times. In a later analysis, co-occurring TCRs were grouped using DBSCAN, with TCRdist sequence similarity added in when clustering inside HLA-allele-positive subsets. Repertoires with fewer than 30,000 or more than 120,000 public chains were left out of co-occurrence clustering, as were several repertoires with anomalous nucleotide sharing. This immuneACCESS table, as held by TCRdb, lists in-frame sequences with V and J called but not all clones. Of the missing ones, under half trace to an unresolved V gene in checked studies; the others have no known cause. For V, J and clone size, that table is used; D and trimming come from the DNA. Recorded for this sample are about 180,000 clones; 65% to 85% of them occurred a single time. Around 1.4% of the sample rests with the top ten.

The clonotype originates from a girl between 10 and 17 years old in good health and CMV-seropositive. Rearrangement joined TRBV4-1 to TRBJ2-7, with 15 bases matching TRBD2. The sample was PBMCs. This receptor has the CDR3 CASSQGHKRTSGRAGEQYF. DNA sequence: TGCGCCAGCAGCCAAGGCCATAAAAGGACTAGCGGGAGGGCCGGGGAGCAGTACTTC.